These 28 T cell receptor beta chains were all obtained from the same sample, sequenced in a study of blood T cell repertoires in COVID-19. The repertoire was sequenced with immunoSEQ multiplex PCR; TCRdb's copy has only in-frame clones and lacks some. Seen here are about 380,000 clones, more than 75% observed once, and the top ten hold roughly 1.2%. Sequenced: PBMCs or T cells enriched from blood (not recorded which). These receptors originate from a woman aged 18-29 years who had recovered from COVID-19.

This chain connects TRBV28 to TRBJ1-4, with a tentative D call TRBD1 (6 bases). Trimming shortened V by 7 bases and J by 11 bases, and 17 bases separated the two germline ends. The CDR3 covers 13 residues. Per the germline V gene, CDR1 is MDHEN and CDR2 is SYDVKM. The CDR3 bases are TGTGCCAGCACGGACAGCGCCGTGGGGAAACTGTTTTTT. Encoded protein: CASTDSAVGKLFF.

The rearrangement joins TRBV27 to TRBJ1-4; 7 bases are shared with TRBD1. The germline CDR1 and CDR2 sequences are MNHEY and SMNVEV (reference sequence). V lost 2 bases to trimming and J lost 8 bases; unmatched junction nucleotides: 11. The CDR3 totals 16 residues. The CDR3 is CASSLIGGTAPEKLFF. CDR3 in DNA: TGTGCCAGCAGTTTAATAGGGGGGACAGCGCCGGAAAAACTGTTTTTT.

J is TRBJ1-2 and V is TRBV12-3 or TRBV12-4; D gene ambiguous. The CDR3 sequence is 12 residues long. Trimming left V 3 bases short and J 8 bases short, with 10 bases between. CDR3 loop: CASSFRRIGYTF. CDR3 DNA: TGTGCCAGCAGTTTTCGGCGGATAGGCTACACCTTC.

The J gene is TRBJ1-4, the V gene TRBV30; 9 bases align to TRBD1. CDR3 length: 15 amino acids. The junction had 11 bases not matched to a gene; V was cut back by 5 bases and J by 7 bases. CDR1 is GTSNPN and CDR2 is SVGIG in the germline V gene (reference sequence). DNA of the CDR3: TGTGCCTGGGCTCCCGGGACAGGGATGGGTGAAAAACTGTTTTTT. It yields the protein CAWAPGTGMGEKLFF.

The gene calls are TRBV6-6 and TRBJ1-6; D call uncertain. The germline gives CDR1 MNHNY, CDR2 SVGAGI (reference sequence). There are 11 residues in the CDR3. V gave up 6 bases and J gave up 9 bases, with 6 bases separating them. CDR3 in amino acids: CASSPSSPLHF. CDR3 in DNA: TGTGCCAGCAGCCCTAGTTCACCCCTCCACTTT.

The chain uses TRBV2 and TRBJ1-4; 10 bases align to TRBD1. CDR3 length: 16 amino acids. Trimming removed 7 bases from V and 8 bases from J; junction bases left unmatched: 13. Germline V gene lookup returns CDR1 SNHLY and CDR2 FYNNEI. The DNA for the CDR3 is TGTGCCAGCAACTCAATTTGGACAGGGGGAGGAGAAAAACTGTTTTTT. It is translated as CASNSIWTGGGEKLFF.

The rearrangement joins TRBV7-2 to TRBJ2-5; 10 nucleotides align to TRBD2. This CDR3 has 15 amino acids. V was clipped by 2 bases and J by 5 bases; unmatched bases: 5. Germline V gives CDR1 SGHTA, CDR2 FQGNSA. CDR3 nucleotides: TGTGCCAGCAGCTTAAATAGCGGGGGGTCGGAGACCCAGTACTTC. Encoded protein: CASSLNSGGSETQYF.

Of note for this clone: Relative to the germline gene, one junction end is altered; a read error may explain this. The chain recombines TRBV5-4 with TRBJ1-2; perhaps TRBD1 as D (5 bases). The CDR3 spans 12 residues. Germline V gives CDR1 SGHNT, CDR2 YYREEE (reference sequence). The CDR3 protein is CASSLVEGNVAF. Written as DNA, the CDR3 is TGTGCCAGCAGCTTGGTGGAGGGGAACGTCGCCTTC.

This clone showed up just once. V and J are TRBV21-1 and TRBJ2-3; TRBD2, as called in the table, went unchecked against the DNA. TRBV21-1 is designated a pseudogene. This CDR3 contains 17 residues. The CDR3 DNA reads as TGTGCCAGCAGCAAAGTTCAGCCGGGGGTGGCTACAGATACGCAGTATTTT. Its protein is CASSKVQPGVATDTQYF.

The chain employs TRBV27 and TRBJ2-5; 8 bases line up with TRBD2. V lost 10 bases, J lost 1 base, and 8 bases stayed unmatched. CDR1 and CDR2 from the germline V gene are MNHEY and SMNVEV (reference sequence). The CDR3 is 14 amino acids. The CDR3 nucleotides read TGTGCCATCCGTCCTAGCGGGCTCCAAGAGACCCAGTACTTC. As protein: CAIRPSGLQETQYF.

The chain combines TRBV30 with TRBJ2-4; possibly TRBD1 for D (6 bases). Germline values: CDR1 GTSNPN, CDR2 SVGIG (reference sequence). CDR3 length: 15 amino acids. The V end lost 1 base, the J end lost 4 bases, and 14 bases lay between the germline ends. The CDR3 DNA is TGTGCCTGGAGTGAGGGACATCCAGGAAAAAACATTCAGTACTTC. It translates to CAWSEGHPGKNIQYF.

This chain uses TRBV28 with TRBJ2-2; 7 bases fit TRBD2. J lost 4 bases, V lost 5 bases, and 7 bases had no gene match. Germline V gene data show CDR1 as MDHEN and CDR2 as SYDVKM. The CDR3 contains 15 residues. DNA of the CDR3: TGTGCCAGCAGTGTCCCCGGGGGGAGCACCGGGGAGCTGTTTTTT. Translated: CASSVPGGSTGELFF.

The chain carries TRBV5-3 and TRBJ1-1, with 9 bases that match TRBD1. TRBV5-3 belongs to the ORF category, with a function that is uncertain. The V segment lost 5 bases and the J segment 4 bases; nucleotides outside the gene matches: 12. The CDR3 consists of 16 residues. CDR3 loop: CARRTRDRDTSTEAFF. As DNA, the CDR3 is TGTGCCAGAAGGACCCGGGACAGGGACACGAGCACTGAAGCTTTCTTT.

CDR3 in amino acids: CASSVMGGLGETQYF. The CDR3 nucleotides read TGTGCCAGCAGCGTGATGGGGGGTCTGGGAGAGACCCAGTACTTC. The chain uses TRBV9 and TRBJ2-5; D is possibly TRBD2 (6 bases). V was pared by 2 bases and J by 4 bases, with 15 bases between. The germline V gene has CDR1 SGDLS and CDR2 YYNGEE. The CDR3 is 15 amino acids. Combining the CDR3 with reference TRBV9 and TRBJ2-5 gives the whole variable domain DSGVTQTPKHLITATGQRVTLRCSPRSGDLSVYWYQQSLDQGLQFLIQYYNGEERAKGNILERFSAQQFPDLHSELNLSSLELGDSALYFCASSVMGGLGETQYFGPGTRLLVL.

Here the CDR3 DNA reads TGCGCCAGCAGCGCCCGACAGGGGATGAACACTGAAGCTTTCTTT. Protein product: CASSARQGMNTEAFF. J is TRBJ1-1 and V is TRBV5-1; 8 bases are a match to TRBD1. Unmatched junction bases numbered 5, after V lost 4 bases and J lost 0 bases. The germline CDR1 and CDR2 sequences are SGHRS and YFSETQ. This CDR3 contains 15 residues. Full variable domain (rest looked up from reference TRBV5-1 and TRBJ1-1): KAGVTQTPRYLIKTRGQQVTLSCSPISGHRSVSWYQQTPGQGLQFLFEYFSETQRNKGNFPGRFSGRQFSNSRSEMNVSTLELGDSALYLCASSARQGMNTEAFFGQGTRLTVV.

The chain has TRBV2 and TRBJ1-1; D is unresolved. The CDR3 runs to 13 residues. The V end lost 6 bases, the J end lost 1 base, and 9 bases lay between the germline ends. The germline gives CDR1 SNHLY, CDR2 FYNNEI. CDR3 residues: CASRRGGNTEAFF. DNA of the CDR3: TGTGCCAGCAGGAGAGGAGGGAACACTGAAGCTTTCTTT.

This chain uses TRBV3-1 (or the pseudogene TRBV3-2) with TRBJ2-3; 9 positions match TRBD2. CDR3 size: 16 residues. V lost 1 base and J lost 2; bases outside the gene matches: 4. Germline V gene lookup returns CDR1 LGHDT and CDR2 YNNKEL (reference sequence). This chain's CDR3 is CASSQGSGGTTDTQYF. CDR3 sequence (DNA): TGTGCCAGCAGCCAAGGAAGCGGGGGGACCACAGATACGCAGTATTTT.

The chain uses TRBV2 and TRBJ2-4; TRBD2 is a possible D gene (7 bases). V lost 6 bases and J lost 7, with 22 bases in between. The germline gives CDR1 SNHLY, CDR2 FYNNEI. The CDR3 is 16 amino acids. The CDR3 region has the DNA TGTGCCAGCAGCGAGGGGCCTAGGGGAGGGGGTAACATTCAGTACTTC. It yields the protein CASSEGPRGGGNIQYF.

The chain links TRBV5-1 to TRBJ1-1; no firm D call. The CDR3 has 14 amino acids. Looked up from germline, CDR1 is SGHRS and CDR2 is YFSETQ. The ends were cut back, 4 bases at V and 1 base at J, with 11 bases in the middle. CDR3 in amino acids: CASSVGRGNTEAFF. CDR3 DNA sequence: TGCGCCAGCAGCGTAGGACGGGGGAACACTGAAGCTTTCTTT. Drawing the rest from reference TRBV5-1 and TRBJ1-1, the complete variable domain is KAGVTQTPRYLIKTRGQQVTLSCSPISGHRSVSWYQQTPGQGLQFLFEYFSETQRNKGNFPGRFSGRQFSNSRSEMNVSTLELGDSALYLCASSVGRGNTEAFFGQGTRLTVV.

J is TRBJ1-2 and V is TRBV2, with 10 bases matching TRBD1. Trimming at V came to 6 bases and at J to 7 bases, leaving 5 bases not matched to a gene. CDR1 is SNHLY and CDR2 is FYNNEI in the germline V gene. CDR3 length equals 13 residues. CDR3 in DNA: TGTGCCAGCAGGGGGGGACAGGGGTTTGGCTACACCTTC. This codes for CASRGGQGFGYTF. Full variable domain (remainder filled in from reference TRBV2 and TRBJ1-2): EPEVTQTPSHQVTQMGQEVILRCVPISNHLYFYWYRQILGQKVEFLVSFYNNEISEKSEIFDDQFSVERPDGSNFTLKIRSTKLEDSAMYFCASRGGQGFGYTFGSGTRLTVV.

The chain has TRBV19 and TRBJ1-6; D is unclear. The length of the CDR3 is 13 residues. From germline, CDR1 is LNHDA and CDR2 SQIVND (reference sequence). Trimming cost V 5 bases and J 7 bases, with 9 bases left between them. The CDR3 loop is CASSRRGNSPLHF. In nucleotides, the CDR3 is TGTGCCAGTAGTCGTCGGGGAAATTCACCCCTCCACTTT.

The chain has TRBV28 and TRBJ2-5; D perhaps matches TRBD1 (6 bases). The CDR3 length is 14 residues. Trimming took off 5 bases at V and 5 bases at J, with 15 bases between the two ends. The germline gives CDR1 MDHEN, CDR2 SYDVKM. CDR3 sequence reads: CASSRRGAGETQYF. DNA of the CDR3: TGTGCCAGCAGTCGCAGGGGCGCTGGGGAGACCCAGTACTTC.

This chain joins TRBV6-5 and TRBJ2-7; weak D call: TRBD1 (5 bases). Per germline, CDR1 MNHEY and CDR2 SVGAGI. The CDR3 covers 14 residues. V was pared by 4 bases and J by 3 bases, with 13 bases between. CDR3 in DNA: TGTGCCAGCAGTTCTCAGACAGAAAGCTACGAGCAGTACTTC. Its translation: CASSSQTESYEQYF.

The chain is built from TRBV5-4 and TRBJ1-6; 8 nucleotides match TRBD1. The CDR3 length is 18 residues. CDR1 is SGHNT and CDR2 is YYREEE in the germline V gene (reference sequence). V lost 4 bases and J lost 0; bases outside the gene matches: 9. As DNA, the CDR3 is TGTGCCAGCAGCCAGACAGGGGTCGGGAGCTCCTATAATTCACCCCTCCACTTT. The encoded protein is CASSQTGVGSSYNSPLHF.

V is TRBV3-1 (or the pseudogene TRBV3-2) and J is TRBJ2-3; D unclear. Per the germline V gene, CDR1 is LGHDT and CDR2 is YNNKEL (reference sequence). Between the trimmed V and J ends, which lost 1 base and 8 bases, there was a span of 10 bases. This CDR3 spans 13 amino acids. CDR3 coding DNA: TGTGCCAGCAGCCAAGGTCTAGGATCTACGCAGTATTTT. The encoded protein is CASSQGLGSTQYF.

This chain connects TRBV30 to TRBJ1-2; maybe TRBD1 (5 bases). The germline CDR1 and CDR2 sequences are GTSNPN and SVGIG (reference sequence). V lost 7 bases and J lost 7, with 16 bases in between. CDR3 size: 12 residues. The CDR3 loop is CASIARGSGYTF. The CDR3 coding sequence is TGTGCCTCAATAGCACGGGGGTCTGGCTACACCTTC. The complete variable domain, with remaining parts taken from reference TRBV30 and TRBJ1-2, reads SQTIHQWPATLVQPVGSPLSLECTVEGTSNPNLYWYRQAAGRGLQLLFYSVGIGQISSEVPQNLSASRPQDRQFILSSKKLLLSDSGFYLCASIARGSGYTFGSGTRLTVV.

This clone was found once. The V call is TRBV6-5, the J call TRBJ1-1; TRBD1 matches 8 bases. Trimming removed 7 bases from V and 0 bases from J; junction bases left unmatched: 7. Germline lookup yields CDR1 MNHEY and CDR2 SVGAGI. CDR3 length: 15 residues. The CDR3 DNA is TGTGCCAGCATGCTCGCGACAGGGGTGAACACTGAAGCTTTCTTT. As protein: CASMLATGVNTEAFF.

The chain recombines TRBV6-1 with TRBJ2-3, with D possibly being TRBD1 (6 bases). CDR3 length: 18 residues. CDR1 and CDR2 (germline): MNHNS, SASEGT. V dropped 3 bases and J dropped 1 base, with 20 bases sitting between them. The CDR3 here is CASSDGGGQTLGTDTQYF. The CDR3 DNA reads TGTGCCAGCAGTGATGGAGGAGGACAGACACTCGGCACAGATACGCAGTATTTT.